A single sample gave rise to the 25 T cell receptor beta chains below, sequenced in a study of shared clonotypes between healthy human individuals (dated by TCRdb to the early 2020s). The method behind the library was the immunoSEQ multiplex PCR assay. The source is immuneACCESS, and TCRdb retained only in-frame sequences with V and J called. Part of the clones is not carried over; for the studies checked, unresolved V genes explain less than half of this, and the remainder is unexplained. Here the sample has 950,000 to 1,300,000 clones; about 75% occur a single time. The leading ten clones occupy about 1.5% of the sample. Sequenced sample: memory CD4+ T cells sorted from blood. This specimen's cell subset or site label, per the study, means: CD45RA-negative fraction. These receptors came from a man aged 18 to 29 in good health.

This sequence joins TRBV2 and TRBJ2-1; possible D gene TRBD1, 6 bases. This CDR3 has 14 amino acids. Trimming removed 4 bases at V and 4 bases at J, with 11 bases between. Germline CDR1 SNHLY, CDR2 FYNNEI. The CDR3: CASSGDMLYNEQFF. CDR3 coding DNA: TGTGCCAGCAGTGGGGACATGCTTTACAATGAGCAGTTCTTC. Supplemented by reference TRBV2 and TRBJ2-1, the full variable domain reads EPEVTQTPSHQVTQMGQEVILRCVPISNHLYFYWYRQILGQKVEFLVSFYNNEISEKSEIFDDQFSVERPDGSNFTLKIRSTKLEDSAMYFCASSGDMLYNEQFFGPGTRLTVL.

The V gene is TRBV5-1, the J gene TRBJ1-6; 8 bases agree with TRBD1. Germline assignment: CDR1 SGHRS and CDR2 YFSETQ. V was pared by 4 bases and J by 8 bases, with 5 bases of the junction left unmatched. The CDR3 has 14 residues. CDR3 sequence reads: CASSRGQDYSPLHF. The CDR3 DNA reads TGCGCCAGCAGCAGGGGACAGGATTATTCACCCCTCCACTTT.

The chain is built from TRBV19 and TRBJ2-4; D not certain. CDR3 length: 14 amino acids. V lost 3 bases and J lost 0, with 6 bases in between. Germline CDR1 reads LNHDA; CDR2 reads SQIVND (reference sequence). The CDR3 sequence is CASSISRAKNIQYF. CDR3 nucleotide sequence: TGTGCCAGTAGTATCAGTAGAGCCAAAAACATTCAGTACTTC.

The rearrangement joins TRBV2 to TRBJ2-2; the match to TRBD1 covers 10 bases. Germline V gene data show CDR1 as SNHLY and CDR2 as FYNNEI. After removal of 1 base from V and 4 bases from J, the junction contained 12 bases not matched to a gene. The CDR3 has 19 amino acids. CDR3 DNA sequence: TGTGCCAGCAGTGAAGAGAGGACAGGGGGGGTCCTAATCACCGGGGAGCTGTTTTTT. Protein: CASSEERTGGVLITGELFF.

This chain joins TRBV7-3 and TRBJ2-4; D may be TRBD2 (6 bases). This CDR3 region has 16 residues. Per germline, CDR1 SGHTA and CDR2 FQGTGA. Trimming took off 5 bases at V and 0 bases at J, with 14 bases between the two ends. CDR3 sequence: CASSPNTGVAKNIQYF. In DNA, the CDR3 is TGTGCCAGCAGCCCAAACACGGGAGTAGCCAAAAACATTCAGTACTTC.

J is TRBJ2-1 and V is TRBV7-9; D gene ambiguous. Germline CDR1 is SEHNR and CDR2 is FQNEAQ (reference sequence). This CDR3 contains 17 residues. With 4 bases removed from V and 8 bases from J, the gap between germline ends came to 24 bases. The DNA of the CDR3 is TGTGCCAGCAGCTCCCCTACACCTATTCCCCGACCGGATGAGCAGTTCTTC. Residues: CASSSPTPIPRPDEQFF.

The chain links TRBV13 to TRBJ2-7; no reliable D call. V was cut by 5 bases and J by 3 bases, with 5 bases left in between. Germline V lookup: CDR1 PRHDT, CDR2 FYEKMQ (reference sequence). This CDR3 is 11 amino acids long. The CDR3 region is CASSPSYEQYF. CDR3 in DNA: TGTGCCAGCAGCCCAAGCTACGAGCAGTACTTC.

The chain recombines TRBV23-1 with TRBJ1-5; a possible D gene is TRBD1 (5 bases). TRBV23-1 qualifies as an ORF whose function is uncertain. CDR3 length: 15 residues. V lost 0 bases and J 6 bases, leaving 12 bases between the germline ends. The CDR3 loop is CASSQSAGGPQPQHF. The CDR3 coding sequence is TGCGCCAGCAGTCAATCCGCGGGGGGTCCTCAGCCCCAGCATTTT.

As for this clone: The junction departs from the called germline gene at one end, perhaps through a read error. The sample contains more than one DNA sequence encoding this CDR3. The CDR3 DNA follows: TGTGCTAGTCAAGCGGTTAACACCGGGGAGTTGTTTTTT. Encoded protein: CASQAVNTGELFF. The V gene is TRBV7-7, the J gene TRBJ2-2, with a weak D call TRBD2 (5 bases). CDR1 and CDR2 (germline): SSHAT, FNYEAQ (reference sequence). The CDR3 has 13 amino acids.

A single count supports this clone. The chain uses TRBV12-2 and TRBJ1-4; the DNA was not compared with TRBD1, the D call given in the table. TRBV12-2 is termed a pseudogene. The CDR3 contains 20 residues. The CDR3 DNA is TGTGCAAGTCGCCCGGTGGGGTCAACAGGGAAGATCCTAAACGGGGAAAAACTGTTTTTT. Translating gives CASRPVGSTGKILNGEKLFF.

A few counts support this clone. This chain connects TRBV18 to TRBJ2-1; D is uncertain. V lost 3 bases and J lost 5, with 8 bases in between. This CDR3 is 13 amino acids long. Germline V lookup: CDR1 KGHSH, CDR2 LQKENI. The CDR3 region has the DNA TGTGCCAGCTCACCTTCAAGGGACAATGAGCAGTTCTTC. It translates to CASSPSRDNEQFF.

The chain combines TRBV6-1 with TRBJ2-5; TRBD2 is a possible D gene (5 bases). Germline V gives CDR1 MNHNS, CDR2 SASEGT. V shed 3 bases and J shed 1 base, with 12 bases lying between them. This CDR3 has 15 amino acids. The CDR3 protein is CASSEVGGSQETQYF. CDR3 coding DNA: TGTGCCAGCAGTGAGGTCGGAGGAAGCCAAGAGACCCAGTACTTC.

V usage is TRBV18 and J usage is TRBJ1-1, with 7 positions matching TRBD1. The J segment lost 6 bases and the V segment lost 2 bases, leaving 12 bases of the junction unmatched. The CDR3 covers 16 residues. From germline, CDR1 is KGHSH and CDR2 LQKENI. The CDR3 DNA is TGTGCCAGCTCACCAAAGGGACAGTCGGGCGTGGCTGAAGCTTTCTTT. Its translation: CASSPKGQSGVAEAFF.

The chain couples TRBV2 to TRBJ1-3; TRBD1 matches at 7 bases. The ends lost 4 bases at V and 7 bases at J; junction bases unmatched: 7. The CDR3 has 14 amino acids. Germline V gene sequence: CDR1 SNHLY, CDR2 FYNNEI. The CDR3 loop reads CASSGGLQGNTIYF. The CDR3 DNA reads TGTGCCAGCAGTGGGGGGTTACAGGGGAACACCATATATTTT.

The chain employs TRBV19 and TRBJ1-5, with D hard to call. With 3 bases removed from V and 3 bases from J, the gap between germline ends came to 9 bases. In germline, CDR1 is LNHDA, CDR2 SQIVND (reference sequence). There are 14 residues in the CDR3. The CDR3 coding sequence is TGTGCCAGTAGTATGTCCAGGATCAATCAGCCCCAGCATTTT. Encoded protein: CASSMSRINQPQHF.

This clone was observed a few times. The chain uses TRBV28 and TRBJ1-2; 9 bases fit TRBD1. CDR3 length: 14 residues. Germline V lookup: CDR1 MDHEN, CDR2 SYDVKM. J gave up 1 base and V 5 bases, and 2 bases lay outside the gene matches. As DNA, the CDR3 is TGTGCCAGCAGTCCGGACAGGGGTAACTATGGCTACACCTTC. Translating it yields CASSPDRGNYGYTF.

The V gene is TRBV11-2, the J gene TRBJ2-2; 10 bases are shared with TRBD1. V lost 7 bases and J lost 5; bases outside the gene matches: 10. The CDR3 runs to 16 residues. CDR1 is SGHAT and CDR2 is FQNNGV in the germline V gene. Written as DNA, the CDR3 is TGTGCCAGCACCCCGCTCGGGACAGGGGAAACCGGGGAGCTGTTTTTT. Translating it yields CASTPLGTGETGELFF.

The chain combines TRBV14 with TRBJ2-6; D is possibly TRBD2 (6 bases). CDR3 length equals 20 residues. The germline V gene encodes CDR1 SGHDN and CDR2 FVKESK. V lost 0 bases, J lost 0 bases, and 18 bases lay in between. CDR3 sequence reads: CASSQDRDFQGYSGANVLTF. CDR3 sequence (DNA): TGTGCCAGCAGCCAAGATCGGGACTTCCAAGGATACTCTGGGGCCAACGTCCTGACTTTC.

This chain joins TRBV4-1 and TRBJ1-5; no clear D gene. Deletions cut 4 bases from V and 7 bases from J, with 17 bases between. CDR3 length: 15 amino acids. Germline loops: CDR1 MGHRA, CDR2 YSYEKL. The CDR3 loop is CASSLSLTGLQPQHF. CDR3 coding DNA: TGCGCCAGCAGCCTCTCCCTGACCGGTCTCCAGCCCCAGCATTTT.

This chain's CDR3 is CASSYSRCRDQETQYF. The CDR3 DNA sequence: TGTGCCAGCAGTTATTCGCGATGCCGGGATCAAGAGACCCAGTACTTC. The chain uses TRBV6-9 and TRBJ2-5, with a possible D match to TRBD2 (5 bases). The CDR3 runs 16 residues. V lost 0 bases, J lost 2 bases, and 13 bases lay in between. The germline V gene encodes CDR1 MNHGY and CDR2 SVAAGI.

This chain links TRBV18 with TRBJ1-5, with D possibly being TRBD1 (5 bases). Germline V gene data show CDR1 as KGHSH and CDR2 as LQKENI. The CDR3 has 15 amino acids. The ends were cut back, 4 bases at V and 0 bases at J, with 10 bases in the middle. The CDR3 is CASSQRQISNQPQHF. In DNA, the CDR3 is TGTGCCAGCTCACAGCGACAGATTAGCAATCAGCCCCAGCATTTT. The full variable domain, completed using reference TRBV18 and TRBJ1-5, is NAGVMQNPRHLVRRRGQEARLRCSPMKGHSHVYWYRQLPEEGLKFMVYLQKENIIDESGMPKERFSAEFPKEGPSILRIQQVVRGDSAAYFCASSQRQISNQPQHFGDGTRLSIL.

The chain couples TRBV7-9 to TRBJ2-4, with D perhaps matching TRBD2 (6 bases). V was shortened by 9 bases and J by 3 bases, with 15 bases between the two germline ends. This CDR3 spans 14 amino acids. Germline CDR1 and CDR2: SEHNR and FQNEAQ (reference sequence). The DNA of the CDR3 is TGTGCCAGTGGGACGGAGGGAGGCAAAAACATTCAGTACTTC. Protein sequence: CASGTEGGKNIQYF.

With regard to this clone: Additional DNA sequences in this sample encode the identical CDR3. This chain joins TRBV18 and TRBJ2-2, with a tentative D call TRBD1 (5 bases). CDR1 KGHSH and CDR2 LQKENI come from the germline V gene. This CDR3 region has 15 residues. The V end lost 3 bases, the J end lost 4 bases, and 12 bases lay between the germline ends. CDR3 nucleotide sequence: TGTGCCAGCTCACCGGGGCAGGGCGGCACCGGGGAGCTGTTTTTT. Translating it yields CASSPGQGGTGELFF.

This chain uses TRBV18 with TRBJ1-3; D ambiguous. The CDR3 loop spans 15 amino acids. Germline CDR1 and CDR2: KGHSH and LQKENI. V shed 4 bases and J shed 0 bases, with 10 bases lying between them. CDR3 DNA: TGTGCCAGCTCACTATCGAGTTTCTCTGGAAACACCATATATTTT. Translating it yields CASSLSSFSGNTIYF. Drawing the rest from reference TRBV18 and TRBJ1-3, the complete variable domain is NAGVMQNPRHLVRRRGQEARLRCSPMKGHSHVYWYRQLPEEGLKFMVYLQKENIIDESGMPKERFSAEFPKEGPSILRIQQVVRGDSAAYFCASSLSSFSGNTIYFGEGSWLTVV.

The rearrangement joins TRBV10-3 to TRBJ1-2; no firm D call. CDR1 is ENHRY, CDR2 SYGVKD, per germline. The V end was cut by 2 bases, the J end by 0 bases, with 10 bases between. The CDR3 consists of 15 residues. Written as DNA, the CDR3 is TGTGCCATCAGTGAGATGTGGGGAACTAACTATGGCTACACCTTC. Translating gives CAISEMWGTNYGYTF.